Listed here is a single TCR beta chain. In the authors' workflow: Scientists estimated how many nucleated cells there were by amplifying reference gene primers. The table came from immunoSEQ multiplex PCR; TCRdb's copy has only in-frame clones and leaves some out. That table is the source of V, J and clone size, and D and trimming were worked out from the DNA. The sample includes 200,000 to 250,000 clones, about 85% seen only once; the top ten take 10% to 15%. The data originate from a study of blood T cell repertoires in COVID-19. Study in general: Spain, Italy and the United States supplied samples that represented acute and convalescent COVID-19. T cells, B-cell-depleted T cells, or PBMCs provided the cDNA or gDNA that served as material.

The trim removed 0 bases at V and 9 bases at J, leaving 6 bases unmatched. The length of the CDR3 is 16 residues. Germline assignment: CDR1 LGHNA and CDR2 YSLEER. Sequencing was done on a sample of peripheral blood. The sequence was obtained from a woman aged 18-35 years who had recovered from COVID-19. This sequence joins TRBV4-3 and TRBJ2-1, with 12 bases matching TRBD2. DNA of the CDR3: TGCGCCAGCAGCCAAGATTACCTAGCGGGAGGGCTTGAGCAGTTCTTC. Protein product: CASSQDYLAGGLEQFF.